The text below deals with one T cell receptor beta chain. What it binds is unknown. These data come from a study of OX40 agonist ivuxolimab in advanced cancers. Notes on the study in general: Fewer expanded clones were found on average in CD4+ than in CD8+ T cells.

Using immunoSEQ multiplex PCR, the repertoire was profiled, and TCRdb retains in-frame clones only, with some absent. The sample gives approximately 65,000 clones, around nine tenths of which show up once; 0.38% is in the top ten. The germline gives CDR1 MNHNS, CDR2 SASEGT. The CDR3 loop spans 14 amino acids. Trimming shortened V by 7 bases and J by 4 bases, and 17 bases separated the two germline ends. The sequenced sample was CD4+ or CD8+ T cells sorted from blood, obtained in a trial of the OX40 agonist ivuxolimab. This chain connects TRBV6-1 to TRBJ2-7, with D perhaps assigned TRBD1 or TRBD2 (5 bases each). The receptor comes from an adult with an advanced solid tumor such as melanoma, head and neck, liver or kidney cancer. CDR3 sequence (DNA): TGTGCCAGCACCAGCCCGGGGCAGATGTACGAGCAGTACTTC. It specifies CASTSPGQMYEQYF.